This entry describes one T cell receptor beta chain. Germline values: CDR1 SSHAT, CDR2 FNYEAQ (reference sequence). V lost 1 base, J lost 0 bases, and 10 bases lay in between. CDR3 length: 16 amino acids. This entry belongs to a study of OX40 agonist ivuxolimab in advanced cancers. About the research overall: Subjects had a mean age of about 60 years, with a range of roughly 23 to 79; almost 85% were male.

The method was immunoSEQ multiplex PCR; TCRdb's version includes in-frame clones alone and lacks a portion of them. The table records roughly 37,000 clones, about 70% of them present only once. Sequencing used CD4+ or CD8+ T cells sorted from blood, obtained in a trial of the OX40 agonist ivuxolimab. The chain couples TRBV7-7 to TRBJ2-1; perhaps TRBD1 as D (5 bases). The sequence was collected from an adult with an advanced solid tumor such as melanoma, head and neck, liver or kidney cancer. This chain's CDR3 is CASSLGGVVSYNEQFF. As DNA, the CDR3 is TGTGCCAGCAGCTTAGGGGGCGTTGTCTCCTACAATGAGCAGTTCTTC.